A single sample is the source of the 17 T cell receptor beta chains below, sequenced in a study of naive and memory T cell subsets. Both TRBC1 and TRBC2 were covered by a beta constant-region primer of two equimolar oligonucleotides. Nested alpha and beta constant-region primers with the SP2 primer drove four PCR rounds on ligated cDNA. A single record per CDR3 protein comes from TCRdb applying MiXCR to the UMI-ligation and nested PCR reads. This sample has about 120,000 distinct CDR3 sequences, with over 30% found just once. The material sequenced was central memory CD4+ T cells from blood. These receptor sequences come from a human donor in good health.

The chain employs TRBV20-1 and TRBJ2-1; D unclear. Germline CDR1 reads DFQATT; CDR2 reads SNEGSKA (reference sequence). This CDR3 is 11 amino acids long. CDR3 DNA: TGCAGGGCAAACCATGACAATGAGCAGTTCTTC. Amino acids: CRANHDNEQFF.

V and J are TRBV20-1 and TRBJ1-2; a possible D gene is TRBD1 (5 bases). The CDR3 totals 15 residues. Germline CDR1 reads DFQATT; CDR2 reads SNEGSKA (reference sequence). V shed 2 bases and J shed 2 bases, with 15 bases lying between them. The CDR3 loop reads CSARLGDGINYGYTF. The CDR3 DNA is TGCAGTGCTAGATTGGGGGACGGAATAAACTATGGCTACACCTTC.

In its sample, this clonotype was seen a few times. The genes are TRBV30 and TRBJ2-1; 9 bases are a match to TRBD2. J lost 13 bases, V lost 0 bases, and 10 bases had no gene match. There are 14 residues in the CDR3. Germline V gives CDR1 GTSNPN, CDR2 SVGIG (reference sequence). CDR3 DNA: TGTGCCTGGAGTGTAGGGACTAGCCACCCAACTCAGTTCTTC. Amino acid sequence: CAWSVGTSHPTQFF.

This clonotype showed up many times. CDR3 nucleotides: TGCAGTGCTAGAGGGCCCGGGCTAGCGGGAGTCAATGAGCAGTTCTTC. It encodes CSARGPGLAGVNEQFF. The genes are TRBV20-1 and TRBJ2-1; TRBD2 matches at 10 bases. Germline V gene lookup returns CDR1 DFQATT and CDR2 SNEGSKA (reference sequence). Trimming removed 1 base from V and 6 bases from J; junction bases left unmatched: 9. This CDR3 is 16 amino acids long.

The rearrangement links TRBV20-1 to TRBJ2-3, with TRBD2 matching over 12 bases. There are 14 residues in the CDR3. Germline V gene data show CDR1 as DFQATT and CDR2 as SNEGSKA (reference sequence). Unmatched junction bases numbered 6, after V lost 6 bases and J lost 5 bases. CDR3 protein: CSAFLAGGGDTQYF. The CDR3 region has the DNA TGCAGTGCGTTCCTAGCGGGAGGGGGAGATACGCAGTATTTT.

This clonotype was detected many times. The rearrangement uses TRBV7-2 and TRBJ2-1, with D uncertain. The CDR3 loop spans 11 amino acids. Deletions cut 0 bases from V and 9 bases from J, with 3 bases between. The germline V gene encodes CDR1 SGHTA and CDR2 FQGNSA. CDR3 DNA: TGTGCCAGCAGCTTAGCACTTGAGCAGTTCTTC. It specifies CASSLALEQFF.

This clonotype was counted a few times. The rearrangement joins TRBV19 to TRBJ1-5; no reliable D call. The CDR3 sequence is 13 residues long. Germline CDR1 reads LNHDA; CDR2 reads SQIVND (reference sequence). V gave up 5 bases and J gave up 4 bases, with 9 bases separating them. In DNA, the CDR3 is TGTGCCAGTAGTTCGCAGAAAAATCAGCCCCAGCATTTT. It codes for CASSSQKNQPQHF.

There are a few counts of this clonotype. CDR3 bases: TGCAGCGTTGAACGTGGCATGAGCTCCTACAATGAGCAGTTCTTC. This translates into CSVERGMSSYNEQFF. The V gene is TRBV29-1, the J gene TRBJ2-1; D is unclear. The germline V gene has CDR1 SQVTM and CDR2 ANQGSEA. V was cut by 2 bases and J by 0 bases, with 11 bases left in between. This CDR3 has 15 amino acids.

The table lists this clonotype with many counts. The chain carries TRBV6-5 and TRBJ2-5; D is undetermined. V dropped 0 bases and J dropped 3 bases, with 14 bases sitting between them. The CDR3 runs to 16 residues. CDR1 is MNHEY and CDR2 is SVGAGI in the germline V gene. The CDR3 coding sequence is TGTGCCAGCAGTTACTCGATTCGGAGCAACAAAGAGACCCAGTACTTC. Amino acid sequence: CASSYSIRSNKETQYF.

This clonotype was recorded a few times. V gene TRBV20-1 combines with J gene TRBJ2-1; unclear D gene. Germline assignment: CDR1 DFQATT and CDR2 SNEGSKA (reference sequence). V shed 2 bases and J shed 4 bases, with 9 bases lying between them. The CDR3 loop spans 13 amino acids. The CDR3, as DNA: TGCAGTGCTAGAAAACGGGCTTACAATGAGCAGTTCTTC. It encodes CSARKRAYNEQFF.

The V call is TRBV6-5, the J call TRBJ2-7, with a weak D call TRBD1 (6 bases). Germline CDR1 MNHEY, CDR2 SVGAGI. This CDR3 contains 14 residues. Trimming pared 6 bases from V and 1 base from J, leaving 13 bases between. The CDR3 sequence is CASSHRDISYEQYF. The CDR3 coding sequence is TGTGCCAGCAGCCACCGGGACATTTCCTACGAGCAGTACTTC.

This clonotype has a handful of counts. The chain recombines TRBV12-3 or TRBV12-4 with TRBJ1-5, with TRBD1 matching 8 bases. The CDR3 length is 13 residues. The ends lost 5 bases at V and 6 bases at J; junction bases unmatched: 3. In DNA form, the CDR3 reads TGTGCCAGCAGTGGACAGGGTACTCAGCCCCAGCATTTT. This gives the protein CASSGQGTQPQHF.

In its sample, this clonotype was seen a few times. The chain links TRBV19 to TRBJ2-5; 10 positions match TRBD2. The CDR3 has 17 amino acids. Germline V gives CDR1 LNHDA, CDR2 SQIVND (reference sequence). With V trimmed by 3 bases and J by 5 bases, 12 bases remained unmatched. This CDR3 reads CASSIHPLAGVGETQYF. The CDR3 region has the DNA TGTGCCAGTAGTATTCACCCCCTAGCGGGAGTAGGGGAGACCCAGTACTTC.

In this sample, this clonotype turned up a few times. The CDR3 DNA reads TGCAGTGTAACCGCAGGGCACGCGAACACTGAAGCTTTCTTT. Translated: CSVTAGHANTEAFF. J is TRBJ1-1 and V is TRBV20-1, with TRBD1 as a possible D gene (5 bases). V was pared by 7 bases and J by 1 base, with 16 bases between. The CDR3 totals 14 residues. The germline V gene encodes CDR1 DFQATT and CDR2 SNEGSKA (reference sequence).

The rearrangement uses TRBV18 and TRBJ2-1, with D maybe TRBD1 (5 bases). Germline values: CDR1 KGHSH, CDR2 LQKENI. This CDR3 has 15 residues. V lost 0 bases, J lost 5 bases, and 11 bases lay in between. CDR3 sequence reads: CASSPPERQNNEQFF. In DNA form, the CDR3 reads TGTGCCAGCTCACCACCGGAACGACAGAACAATGAGCAGTTCTTC.

The chain recombines TRBV6-1 with TRBJ1-5; D gene uncertain. The germline gives CDR1 MNHNS, CDR2 SASEGT. The CDR3 is 15 amino acids. The germline V and J ends were trimmed by 8 bases and 0 bases, with 14 bases remaining between them. The CDR3: CASAEGSYSNQPQHF. In DNA, the CDR3 is TGTGCCAGCGCAGAGGGCAGCTATAGCAATCAGCCCCAGCATTTT.

The chain joins TRBV20-1 to TRBJ1-5; 7 nucleotides line up with TRBD1. The CDR3 length is 16 residues. Per the germline V gene, CDR1 is DFQATT and CDR2 is SNEGSKA (reference sequence). J gave up 4 bases and V 3 bases, and 12 bases lay outside the gene matches. CDR3 loop: CSARAPRDRANQPQHF. DNA of the CDR3: TGCAGTGCTAGGGCCCCGCGAGACAGGGCAAATCAGCCCCAGCATTTT.